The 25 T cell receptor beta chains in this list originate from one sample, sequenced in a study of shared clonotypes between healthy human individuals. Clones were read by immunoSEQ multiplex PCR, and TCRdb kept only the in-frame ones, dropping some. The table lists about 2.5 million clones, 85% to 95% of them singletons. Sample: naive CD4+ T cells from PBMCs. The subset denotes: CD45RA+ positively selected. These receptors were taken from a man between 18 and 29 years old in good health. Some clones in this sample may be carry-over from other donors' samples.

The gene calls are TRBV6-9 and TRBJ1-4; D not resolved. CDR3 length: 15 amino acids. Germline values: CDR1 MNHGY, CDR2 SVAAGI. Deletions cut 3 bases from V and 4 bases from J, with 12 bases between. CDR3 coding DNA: TGTGCCAGCAGTTACACGGTCAGCCTTAATGAAAAACTGTTTTTT. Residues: CASSYTVSLNEKLFF.

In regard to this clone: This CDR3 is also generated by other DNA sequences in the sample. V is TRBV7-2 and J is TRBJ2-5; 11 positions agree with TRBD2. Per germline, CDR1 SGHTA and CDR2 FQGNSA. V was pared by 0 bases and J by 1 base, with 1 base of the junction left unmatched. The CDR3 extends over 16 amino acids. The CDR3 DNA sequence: TGTGCCAGCAGCTTAGCCGGGACTAGCGGCCAAGAGACCCAGTACTTC. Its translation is CASSLAGTSGQETQYF.

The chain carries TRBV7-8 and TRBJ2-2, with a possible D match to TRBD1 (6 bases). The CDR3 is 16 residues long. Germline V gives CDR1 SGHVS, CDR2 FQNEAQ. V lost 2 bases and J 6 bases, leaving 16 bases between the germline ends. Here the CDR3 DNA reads TGTGCCAGCAGCTTATTGAACAGGGCTATTGCCGGGGAGCTGTTTTTT. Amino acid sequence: CASSLLNRAIAGELFF. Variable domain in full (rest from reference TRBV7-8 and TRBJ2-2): GAGVSQSPRYKVAKRGQDVALRCDPISGHVSLFWYQQALGQGPEFLTYFQNEAQLDKSGLPSDRFFAERPEGSVSTLKIQRTQQEDSAVYLCASSLLNRAIAGELFFGEGSRLTVL.

CDR3 residues: CASSLGHAVNYGYTF. The CDR3 DNA reads as TGCGCCAGCAGCCTGGGACACGCCGTAAACTATGGCTACACCTTC. The chain couples TRBV5-1 to TRBJ1-2, with D tentatively TRBD1 (6 bases). The CDR3 spans 15 residues. Germline CDR1 and CDR2: SGHRS and YFSETQ. V lost 4 bases and J 2 bases, leaving 15 bases between the germline ends.

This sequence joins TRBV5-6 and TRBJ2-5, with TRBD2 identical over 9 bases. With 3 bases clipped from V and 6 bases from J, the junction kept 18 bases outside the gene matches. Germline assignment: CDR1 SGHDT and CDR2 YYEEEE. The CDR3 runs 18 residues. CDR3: CASSWGASGTILGKTQYF. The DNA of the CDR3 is TGTGCCAGCAGCTGGGGGGCTAGCGGGACGATCTTGGGAAAGACCCAGTACTTC.

CDR3: CASSQGLSTDTQYF. CDR3 DNA: TGCGCCAGCAGCCAGGGCCTAAGCACAGATACGCAGTATTTT. The chain couples TRBV5-1 to TRBJ2-3; weak D call: TRBD1 (5 bases). The CDR3 contains 14 residues. Germline CDR1 reads SGHRS; CDR2 reads YFSETQ. Trimming shortened V by 4 bases and J by 0 bases, and 9 bases separated the two germline ends.

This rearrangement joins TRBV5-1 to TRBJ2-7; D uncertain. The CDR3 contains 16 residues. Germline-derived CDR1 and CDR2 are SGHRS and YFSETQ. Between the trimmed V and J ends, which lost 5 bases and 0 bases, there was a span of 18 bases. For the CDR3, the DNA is TGCGCCAGCAGTGTGACCGTCCCCCCGAGCTCCTACGAGCAGTACTTC. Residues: CASSVTVPPSSYEQYF. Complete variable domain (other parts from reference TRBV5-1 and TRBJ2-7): KAGVTQTPRYLIKTRGQQVTLSCSPISGHRSVSWYQQTPGQGLQFLFEYFSETQRNKGNFPGRFSGRQFSNSRSEMNVSTLELGDSALYLCASSVTVPPSSYEQYFGPGTRLTVT.

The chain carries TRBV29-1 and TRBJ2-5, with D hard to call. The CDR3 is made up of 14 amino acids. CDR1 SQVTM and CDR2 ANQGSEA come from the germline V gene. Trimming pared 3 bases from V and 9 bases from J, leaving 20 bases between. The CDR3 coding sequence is TGCAGCGTTGACTGGGGTTCCCAACGCATACCCCAGTACTTC. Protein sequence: CSVDWGSQRIPQYF.

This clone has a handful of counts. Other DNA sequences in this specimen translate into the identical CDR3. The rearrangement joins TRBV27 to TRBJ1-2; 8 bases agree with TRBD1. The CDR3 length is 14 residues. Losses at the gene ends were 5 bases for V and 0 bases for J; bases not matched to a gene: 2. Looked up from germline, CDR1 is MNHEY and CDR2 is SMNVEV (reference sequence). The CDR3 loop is CASSRQGSNYGYTF. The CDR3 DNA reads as TGTGCCAGCAGTCGACAGGGGTCTAACTATGGCTACACCTTC.

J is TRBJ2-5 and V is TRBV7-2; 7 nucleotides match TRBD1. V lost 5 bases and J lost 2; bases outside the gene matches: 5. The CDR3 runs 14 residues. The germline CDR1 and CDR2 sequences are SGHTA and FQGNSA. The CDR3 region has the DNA TGTGCCAGCAGCCCGCGACAGGGACAAGAGACCCAGTACTTC. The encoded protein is CASSPRQGQETQYF.

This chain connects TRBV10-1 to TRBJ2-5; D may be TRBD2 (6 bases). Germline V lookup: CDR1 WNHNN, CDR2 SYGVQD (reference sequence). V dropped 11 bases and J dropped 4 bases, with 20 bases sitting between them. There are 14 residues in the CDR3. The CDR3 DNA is TGCGCCGGTCTGAGCCCGGGGGTTCGAGAGACCCAGTACTTC. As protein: CAGLSPGVRETQYF.

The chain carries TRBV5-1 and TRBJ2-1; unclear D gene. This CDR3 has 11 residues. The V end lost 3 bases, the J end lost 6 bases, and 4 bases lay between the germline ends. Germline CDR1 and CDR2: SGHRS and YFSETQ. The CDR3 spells CASSSFNEQFF. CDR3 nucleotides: TGCGCCAGCAGCTCTTTCAATGAGCAGTTCTTC.

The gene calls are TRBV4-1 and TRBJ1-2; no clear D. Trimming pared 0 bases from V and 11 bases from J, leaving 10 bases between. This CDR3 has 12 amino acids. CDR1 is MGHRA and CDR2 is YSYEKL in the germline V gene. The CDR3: CASSQDVRPYTF. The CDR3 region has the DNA TGCGCCAGCAGCCAAGACGTTCGGCCGTACACCTTC.

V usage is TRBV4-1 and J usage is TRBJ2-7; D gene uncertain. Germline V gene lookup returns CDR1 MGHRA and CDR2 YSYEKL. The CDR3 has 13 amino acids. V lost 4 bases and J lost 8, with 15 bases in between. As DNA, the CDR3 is TGCGCCAGCAGCCCGCAACCGGGTCCCCAGCAGTACTTC. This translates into CASSPQPGPQQYF.

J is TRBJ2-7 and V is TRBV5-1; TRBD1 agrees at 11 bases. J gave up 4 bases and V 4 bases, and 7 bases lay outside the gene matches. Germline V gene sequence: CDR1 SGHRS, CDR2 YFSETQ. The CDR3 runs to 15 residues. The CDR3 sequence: CASSPPGQGVYEQYF. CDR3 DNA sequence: TGCGCCAGCAGCCCGCCGGGACAGGGGGTGTACGAGCAGTACTTC.

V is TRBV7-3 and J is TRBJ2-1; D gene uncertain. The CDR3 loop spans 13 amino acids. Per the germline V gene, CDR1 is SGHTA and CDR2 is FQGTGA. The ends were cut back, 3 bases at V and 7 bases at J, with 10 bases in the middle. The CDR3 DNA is TGTGCCAGCAGCTTGGCGGTCGGGAATGAGCAGTTCTTC. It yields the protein CASSLAVGNEQFF. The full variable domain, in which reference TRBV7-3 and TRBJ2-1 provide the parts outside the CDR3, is GAGVSQTPSNKVTEKGKYVELRCDPISGHTALYWYRQSLGQGPEFLIYFQGTGAADDSGLPNDRFFAVRPEGSVSTLKIQRTERGDSAVYLCASSLAVGNEQFFGPGTRLTVL.

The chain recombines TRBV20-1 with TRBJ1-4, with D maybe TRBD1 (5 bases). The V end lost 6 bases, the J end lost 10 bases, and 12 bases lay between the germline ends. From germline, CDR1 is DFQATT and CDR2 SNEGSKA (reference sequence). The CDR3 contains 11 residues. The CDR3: CSALRVGKLFF. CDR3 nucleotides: TGCAGTGCGCTCAGGGTGGGAAAACTGTTTTTT.

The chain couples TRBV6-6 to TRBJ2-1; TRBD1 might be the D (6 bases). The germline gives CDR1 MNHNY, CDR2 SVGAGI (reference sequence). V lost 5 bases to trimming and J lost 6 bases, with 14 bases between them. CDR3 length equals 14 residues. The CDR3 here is CASSPTGTTNEQFF. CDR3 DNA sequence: TGTGCCAGCAGTCCTACAGGGACCACCAATGAGCAGTTCTTC.

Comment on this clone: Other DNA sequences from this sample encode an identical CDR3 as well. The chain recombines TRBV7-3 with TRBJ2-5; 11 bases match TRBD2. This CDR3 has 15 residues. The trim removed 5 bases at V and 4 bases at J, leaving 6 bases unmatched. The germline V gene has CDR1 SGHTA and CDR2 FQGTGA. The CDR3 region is CASSLGTSGSETQYF. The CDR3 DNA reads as TGTGCCAGCAGCCTAGGGACTAGCGGTTCAGAGACCCAGTACTTC.

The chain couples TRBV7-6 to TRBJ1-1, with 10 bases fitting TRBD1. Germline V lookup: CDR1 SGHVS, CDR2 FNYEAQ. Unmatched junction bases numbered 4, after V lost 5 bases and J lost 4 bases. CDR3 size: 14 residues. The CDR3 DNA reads TGTGCCAGCAGCGCGGGACAGGGGATCACTGAAGCTTTCTTT. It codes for CASSAGQGITEAFF. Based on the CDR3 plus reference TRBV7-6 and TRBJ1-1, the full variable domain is GAGVSQSPRYKVTKRGQDVALRCDPISGHVSLYWYRQALGQGPEFLTYFNYEAQQDKSGLPNDRFSAERPEGSISTLTIQRTEQRDSAMYRCASSAGQGITEAFFGQGTRLTVV.

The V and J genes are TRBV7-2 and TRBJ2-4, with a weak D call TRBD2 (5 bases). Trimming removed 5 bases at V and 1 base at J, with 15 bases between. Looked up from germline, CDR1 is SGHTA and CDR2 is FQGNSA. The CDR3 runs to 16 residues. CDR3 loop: CASSRGLAGAKNIQYF. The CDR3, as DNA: TGTGCCAGCAGCCGAGGACTCGCCGGGGCCAAAAACATTCAGTACTTC.

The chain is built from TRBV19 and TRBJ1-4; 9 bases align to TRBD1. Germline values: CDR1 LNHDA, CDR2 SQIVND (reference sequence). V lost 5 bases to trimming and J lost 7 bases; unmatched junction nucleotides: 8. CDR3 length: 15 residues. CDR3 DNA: TGTGCCAGTAGTGTCCGACAGGGGGGCGTTGAAAAACTGTTTTTT. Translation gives CASSVRQGGVEKLFF.

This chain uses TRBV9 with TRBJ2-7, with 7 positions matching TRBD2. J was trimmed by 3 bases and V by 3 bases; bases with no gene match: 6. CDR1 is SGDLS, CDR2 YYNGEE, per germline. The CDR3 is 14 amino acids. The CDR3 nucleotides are TGTGCCAGCAGCGCGGGACTATGGGGCTACGAGCAGTACTTC. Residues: CASSAGLWGYEQYF.

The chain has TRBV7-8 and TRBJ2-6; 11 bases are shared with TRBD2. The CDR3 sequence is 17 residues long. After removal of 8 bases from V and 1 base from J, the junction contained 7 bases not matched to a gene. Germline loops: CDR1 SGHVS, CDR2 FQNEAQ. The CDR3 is CASSGLAVLSGANVLTF. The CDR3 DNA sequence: TGTGCCAGCTCGGGACTAGCGGTTCTTTCTGGGGCCAACGTCCTGACTTTC.

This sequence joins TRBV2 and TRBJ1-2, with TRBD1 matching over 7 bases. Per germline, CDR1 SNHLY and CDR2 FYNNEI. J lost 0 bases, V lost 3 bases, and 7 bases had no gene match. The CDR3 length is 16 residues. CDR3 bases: TGTGCCAGCAGTGAGGTCCGGGACAGTCCTAACTATGGCTACACCTTC. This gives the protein CASSEVRDSPNYGYTF.